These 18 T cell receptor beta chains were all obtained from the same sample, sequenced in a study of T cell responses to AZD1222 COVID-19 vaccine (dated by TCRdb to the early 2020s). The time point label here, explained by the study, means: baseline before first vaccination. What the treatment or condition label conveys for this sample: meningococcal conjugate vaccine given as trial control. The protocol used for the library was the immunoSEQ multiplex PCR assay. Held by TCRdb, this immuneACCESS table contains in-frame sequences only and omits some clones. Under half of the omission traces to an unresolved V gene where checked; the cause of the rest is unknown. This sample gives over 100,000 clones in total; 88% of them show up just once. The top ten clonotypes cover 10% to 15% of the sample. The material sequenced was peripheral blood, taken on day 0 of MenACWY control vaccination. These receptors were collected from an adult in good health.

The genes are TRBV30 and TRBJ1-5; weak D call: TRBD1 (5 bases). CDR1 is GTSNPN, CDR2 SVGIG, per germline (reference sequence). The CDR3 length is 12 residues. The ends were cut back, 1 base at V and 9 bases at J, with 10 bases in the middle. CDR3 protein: CAWSDPGGPQHF. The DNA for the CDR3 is TGTGCCTGGAGTGATCCGGGGGGGCCCCAGCATTTT.

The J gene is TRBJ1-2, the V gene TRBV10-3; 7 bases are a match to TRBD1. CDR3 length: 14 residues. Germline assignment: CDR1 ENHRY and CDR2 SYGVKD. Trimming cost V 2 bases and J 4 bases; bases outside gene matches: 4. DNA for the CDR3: TGTGCCATCAGTGAGGGGGACAGACTCTATGGCTACACCTTC. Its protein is CAISEGDRLYGYTF.

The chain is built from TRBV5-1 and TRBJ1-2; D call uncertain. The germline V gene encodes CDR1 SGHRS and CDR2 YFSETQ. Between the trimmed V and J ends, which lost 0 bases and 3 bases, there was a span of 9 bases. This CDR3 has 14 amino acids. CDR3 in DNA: TGCGCCAGCAGCTTGGAGTCGTCAGACTATGGCTACACCTTC. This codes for CASSLESSDYGYTF.

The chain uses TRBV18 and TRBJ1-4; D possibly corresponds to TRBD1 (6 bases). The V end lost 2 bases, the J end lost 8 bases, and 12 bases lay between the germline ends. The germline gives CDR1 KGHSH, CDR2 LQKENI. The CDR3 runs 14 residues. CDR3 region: CASSPVGAWEKLFF. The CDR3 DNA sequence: TGTGCCAGCTCACCAGTGGGGGCGTGGGAAAAACTGTTTTTT. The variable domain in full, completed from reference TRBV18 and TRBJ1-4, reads NAGVMQNPRHLVRRRGQEARLRCSPMKGHSHVYWYRQLPEEGLKFMVYLQKENIIDESGMPKERFSAEFPKEGPSILRIQQVVRGDSAAYFCASSPVGAWEKLFFGSGTQLSVL.

For the CDR3, the DNA is TGTGCCAGCAGCTTAGCAGACAGGGACACTGAAGCTTTCTTT. Encoded protein: CASSLADRDTEAFF. This chain links TRBV7-8 with TRBJ1-1, with TRBD1 identical over 7 bases. In germline, CDR1 is SGHVS, CDR2 FQNEAQ. The CDR3 has 14 amino acids. Trimming at V came to 0 bases and at J to 3 bases, leaving 1 base not matched to a gene.

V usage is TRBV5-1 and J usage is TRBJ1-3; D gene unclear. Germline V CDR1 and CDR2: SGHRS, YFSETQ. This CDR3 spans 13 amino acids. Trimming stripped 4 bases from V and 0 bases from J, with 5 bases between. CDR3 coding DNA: TGCGCCAGCAGCCGAAACTCTGGAAACACCATATATTTT. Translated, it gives CASSRNSGNTIYF. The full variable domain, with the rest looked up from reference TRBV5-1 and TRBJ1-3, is KAGVTQTPRYLIKTRGQQVTLSCSPISGHRSVSWYQQTPGQGLQFLFEYFSETQRNKGNFPGRFSGRQFSNSRSEMNVSTLELGDSALYLCASSRNSGNTIYFGEGSWLTVV.

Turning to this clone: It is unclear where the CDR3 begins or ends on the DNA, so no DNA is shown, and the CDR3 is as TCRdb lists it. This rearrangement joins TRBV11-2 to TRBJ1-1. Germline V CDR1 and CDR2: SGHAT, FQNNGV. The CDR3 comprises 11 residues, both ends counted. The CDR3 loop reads CASSSSGEAFF.

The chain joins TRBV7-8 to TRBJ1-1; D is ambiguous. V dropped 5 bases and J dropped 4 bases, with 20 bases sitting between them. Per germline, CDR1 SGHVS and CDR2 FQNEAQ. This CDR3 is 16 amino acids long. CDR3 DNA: TGTGCCAGCAGCCGCCGTAGTATCGATTCGGGCACTGAAGCTTTCTTT. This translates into CASSRRSIDSGTEAFF. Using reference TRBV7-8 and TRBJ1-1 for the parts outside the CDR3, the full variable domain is GAGVSQSPRYKVAKRGQDVALRCDPISGHVSLFWYQQALGQGPEFLTYFQNEAQLDKSGLPSDRFFAERPEGSVSTLKIQRTQQEDSAVYLCASSRRSIDSGTEAFFGQGTRLTVV.

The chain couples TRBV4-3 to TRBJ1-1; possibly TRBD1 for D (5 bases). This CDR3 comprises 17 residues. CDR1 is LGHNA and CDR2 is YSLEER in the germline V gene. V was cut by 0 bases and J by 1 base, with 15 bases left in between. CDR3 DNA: TGCGCCAGCAGCCAAGAACGGGGAGGACATGAGAACACTGAAGCTTTCTTT. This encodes CASSQERGGHENTEAFF.

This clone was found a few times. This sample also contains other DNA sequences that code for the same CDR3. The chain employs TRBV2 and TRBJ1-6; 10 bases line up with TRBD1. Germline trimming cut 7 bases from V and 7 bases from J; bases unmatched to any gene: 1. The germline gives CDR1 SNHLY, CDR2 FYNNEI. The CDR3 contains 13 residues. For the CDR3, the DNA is TGTGCCAGCACGGGACAGGGGAATTCACCCCTCCACTTT. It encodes CASTGQGNSPLHF.

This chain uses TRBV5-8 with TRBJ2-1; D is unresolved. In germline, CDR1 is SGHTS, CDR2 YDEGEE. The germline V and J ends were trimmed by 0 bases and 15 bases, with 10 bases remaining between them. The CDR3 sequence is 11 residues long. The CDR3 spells CASSLGDQRFF. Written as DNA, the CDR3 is TGTGCCAGCAGCTTGGGAGATCAACGGTTCTTC.

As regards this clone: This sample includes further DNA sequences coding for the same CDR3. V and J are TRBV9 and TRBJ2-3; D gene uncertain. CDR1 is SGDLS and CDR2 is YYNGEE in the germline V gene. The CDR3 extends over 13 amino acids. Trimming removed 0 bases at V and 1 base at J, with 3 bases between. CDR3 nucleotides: TGTGCCAGCAGCGTAGGTGGCACAGATACGCAGTATTTT. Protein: CASSVGGTDTQYF.

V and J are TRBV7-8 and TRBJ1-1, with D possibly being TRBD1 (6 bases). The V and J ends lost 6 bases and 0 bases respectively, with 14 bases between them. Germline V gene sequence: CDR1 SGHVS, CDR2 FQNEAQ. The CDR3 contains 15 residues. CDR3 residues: CASRKGGDLNTEAFF. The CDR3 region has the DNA TGTGCCAGCAGGAAAGGGGGGGATCTGAACACTGAAGCTTTCTTT. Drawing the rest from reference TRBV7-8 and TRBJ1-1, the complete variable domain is GAGVSQSPRYKVAKRGQDVALRCDPISGHVSLFWYQQALGQGPEFLTYFQNEAQLDKSGLPSDRFFAERPEGSVSTLKIQRTQQEDSAVYLCASRKGGDLNTEAFFGQGTRLTVV.

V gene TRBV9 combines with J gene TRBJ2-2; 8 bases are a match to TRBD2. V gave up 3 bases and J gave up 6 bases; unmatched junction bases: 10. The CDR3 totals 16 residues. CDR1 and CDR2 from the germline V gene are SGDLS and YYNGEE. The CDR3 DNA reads TGTGCCAGCAGCGCGGCAGGGACTAGGTTTTCCGGGGAGCTGTTTTTT. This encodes CASSAAGTRFSGELFF.

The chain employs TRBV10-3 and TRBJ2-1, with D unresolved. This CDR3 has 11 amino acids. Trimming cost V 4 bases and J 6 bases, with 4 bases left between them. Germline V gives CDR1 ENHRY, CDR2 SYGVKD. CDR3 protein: CAISVGNEQFF. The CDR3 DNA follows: TGTGCCATCAGTGTCGGCAATGAGCAGTTCTTC.

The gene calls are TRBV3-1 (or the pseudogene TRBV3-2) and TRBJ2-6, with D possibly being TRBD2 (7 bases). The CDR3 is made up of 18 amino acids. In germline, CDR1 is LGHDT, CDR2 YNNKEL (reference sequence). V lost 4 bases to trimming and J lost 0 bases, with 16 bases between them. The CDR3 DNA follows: TGTGCCAGCAGCCCGGTGGGGGGGCGAAGCTCTGGGGCCAACGTCCTGACTTTC. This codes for CASSPVGGRSSGANVLTF.

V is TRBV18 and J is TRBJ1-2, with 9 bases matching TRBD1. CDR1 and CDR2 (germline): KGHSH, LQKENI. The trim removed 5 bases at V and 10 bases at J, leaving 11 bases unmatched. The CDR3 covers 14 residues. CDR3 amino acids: CASSSGTGLRNYTF. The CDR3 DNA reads TGTGCCAGCTCATCCGGGACAGGGTTGAGGAACTACACCTTC.

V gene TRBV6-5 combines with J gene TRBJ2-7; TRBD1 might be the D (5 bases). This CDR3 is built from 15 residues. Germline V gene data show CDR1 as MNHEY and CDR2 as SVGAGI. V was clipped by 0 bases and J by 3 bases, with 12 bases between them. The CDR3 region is CASSYSTQDNYEQYF. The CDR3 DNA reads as TGTGCCAGCAGTTACTCGACCCAGGACAACTACGAGCAGTACTTC.